This record covers a single TCR beta chain. This CDR3 comprises 13 residues. Trimming shortened V by 3 bases and J by 2 bases, and 7 bases separated the two germline ends. Germline V gene lookup returns CDR1 MNHNS and CDR2 SASEGT. This sample is drawn from a study of blood T cell repertoires in COVID-19. Study-level information: Sites in the United States, Italy and Spain provided acute and convalescent COVID-19 samples. T cells, B-cell-depleted T cells, or PBMCs supplied cDNA or gDNA.

In the original processing: Amplified reference gene primers provided the basis for estimating nucleated cell counts. The protocol was immunoSEQ multiplex PCR, while the TCRdb copy is restricted to in-frame clones and leaves out a portion. V and J calls and clone size are as listed in that table; D and trimming were resolved from the DNA. The data show fewer than 65,000 clones, 75% to 90% seen once. The chain uses TRBV6-1 and TRBJ1-2; no firm D call. Sequenced input: peripheral blood. The TCR comes from a man between 60 and 75 years old with acute or convalescent COVID-19. The CDR3 coding sequence is TGTGCCAGCAGTGAGGGCAGAAACTATGGCTACACCTTC. The encoded protein is CASSEGRNYGYTF.